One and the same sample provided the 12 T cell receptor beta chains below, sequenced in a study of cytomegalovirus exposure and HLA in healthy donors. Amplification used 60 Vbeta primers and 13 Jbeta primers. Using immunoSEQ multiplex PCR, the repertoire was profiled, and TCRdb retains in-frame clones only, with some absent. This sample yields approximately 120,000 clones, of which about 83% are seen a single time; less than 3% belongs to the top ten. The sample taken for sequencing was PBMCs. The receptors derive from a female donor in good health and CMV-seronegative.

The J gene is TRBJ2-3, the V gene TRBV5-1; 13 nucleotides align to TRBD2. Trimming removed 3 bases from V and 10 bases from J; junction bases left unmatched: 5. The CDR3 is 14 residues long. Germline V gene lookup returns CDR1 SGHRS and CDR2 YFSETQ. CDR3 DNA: TGCGCCAGCAGCTCTGGACTAGCGGGGGTTTCGCAGTATTTT. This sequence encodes CASSSGLAGVSQYF. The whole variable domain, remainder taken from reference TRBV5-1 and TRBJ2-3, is KAGVTQTPRYLIKTRGQQVTLSCSPISGHRSVSWYQQTPGQGLQFLFEYFSETQRNKGNFPGRFSGRQFSNSRSEMNVSTLELGDSALYLCASSSGLAGVSQYFGPGTRLTVL.

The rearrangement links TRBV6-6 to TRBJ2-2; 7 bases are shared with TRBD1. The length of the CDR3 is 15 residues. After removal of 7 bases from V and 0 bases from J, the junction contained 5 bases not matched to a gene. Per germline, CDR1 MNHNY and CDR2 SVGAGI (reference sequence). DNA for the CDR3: TGTGCCAGCAATGACAGGGCGGCGAACACCGGGGAGCTGTTTTTT. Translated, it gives CASNDRAANTGELFF.

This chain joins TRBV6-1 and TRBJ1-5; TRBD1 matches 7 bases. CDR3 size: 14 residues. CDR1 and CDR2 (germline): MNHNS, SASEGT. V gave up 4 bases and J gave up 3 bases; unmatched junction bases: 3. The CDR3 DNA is TGTGCCAGCAGTGTACAGGGGAACAATCAGCCCCAGCATTTT. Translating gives CASSVQGNNQPQHF.

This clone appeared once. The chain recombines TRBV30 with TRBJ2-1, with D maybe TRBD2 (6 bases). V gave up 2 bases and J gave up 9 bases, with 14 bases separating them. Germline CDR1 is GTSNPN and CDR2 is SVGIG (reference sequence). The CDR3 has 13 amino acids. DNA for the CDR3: TGTGCCTGGAGTCATGGGGGGTTGGGTGAGCAGTTCTTC. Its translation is CAWSHGGLGEQFF.

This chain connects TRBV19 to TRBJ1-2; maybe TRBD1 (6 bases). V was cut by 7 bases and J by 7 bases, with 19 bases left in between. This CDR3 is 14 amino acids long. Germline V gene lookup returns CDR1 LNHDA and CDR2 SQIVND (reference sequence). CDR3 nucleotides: TGTGCCAGTACCCGAGACAGGCGTGCGGGTGGCTACACCTTC. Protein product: CASTRDRRAGGYTF.

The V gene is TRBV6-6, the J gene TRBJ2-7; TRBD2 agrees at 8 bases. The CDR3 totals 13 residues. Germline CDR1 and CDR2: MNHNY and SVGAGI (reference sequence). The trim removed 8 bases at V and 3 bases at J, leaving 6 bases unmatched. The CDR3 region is CASEAGGNYEQYF. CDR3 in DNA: TGTGCCAGCGAGGCGGGGGGTAACTACGAGCAGTACTTC.

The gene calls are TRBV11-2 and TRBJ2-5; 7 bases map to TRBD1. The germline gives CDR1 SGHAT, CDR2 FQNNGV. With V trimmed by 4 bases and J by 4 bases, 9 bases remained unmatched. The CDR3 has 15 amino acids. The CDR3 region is CASSSGTVGRETQYF. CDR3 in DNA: TGTGCCAGCAGCTCGGGGACAGTAGGTCGAGAGACCCAGTACTTC.

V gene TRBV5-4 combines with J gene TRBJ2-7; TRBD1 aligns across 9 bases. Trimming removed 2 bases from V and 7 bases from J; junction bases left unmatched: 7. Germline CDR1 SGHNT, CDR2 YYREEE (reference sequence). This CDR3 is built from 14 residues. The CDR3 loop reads CASSFGTGLLEQYF. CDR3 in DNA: TGTGCCAGCAGCTTTGGGACAGGGCTCCTGGAGCAGTACTTC.

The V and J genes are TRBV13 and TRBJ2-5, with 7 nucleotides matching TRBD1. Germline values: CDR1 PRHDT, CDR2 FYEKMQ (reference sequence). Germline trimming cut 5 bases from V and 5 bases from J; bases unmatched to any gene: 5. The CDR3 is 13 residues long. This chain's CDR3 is CASSIGQEETQYF. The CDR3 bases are TGTGCCAGCAGCATCGGACAGGAGGAGACCCAGTACTTC.

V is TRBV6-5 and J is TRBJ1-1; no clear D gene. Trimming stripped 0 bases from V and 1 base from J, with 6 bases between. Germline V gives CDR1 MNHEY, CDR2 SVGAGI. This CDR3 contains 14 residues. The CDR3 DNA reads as TGTGCCAGCAGTTACTCGACACCGAACACTGAAGCTTTCTTT. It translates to CASSYSTPNTEAFF.

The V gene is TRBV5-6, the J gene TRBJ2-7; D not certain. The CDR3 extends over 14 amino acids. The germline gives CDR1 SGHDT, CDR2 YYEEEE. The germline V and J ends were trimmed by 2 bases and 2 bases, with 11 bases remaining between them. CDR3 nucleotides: TGTGCCAGCAGCTTTGCCGGTGAGACCTACGAGCAGTACTTC. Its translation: CASSFAGETYEQYF.

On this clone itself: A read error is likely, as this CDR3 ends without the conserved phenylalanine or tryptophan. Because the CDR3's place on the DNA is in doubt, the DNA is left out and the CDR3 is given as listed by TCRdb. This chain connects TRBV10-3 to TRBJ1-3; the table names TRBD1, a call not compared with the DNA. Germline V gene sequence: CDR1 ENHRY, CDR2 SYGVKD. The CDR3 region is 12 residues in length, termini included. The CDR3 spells CAYAKGGPLIGL.